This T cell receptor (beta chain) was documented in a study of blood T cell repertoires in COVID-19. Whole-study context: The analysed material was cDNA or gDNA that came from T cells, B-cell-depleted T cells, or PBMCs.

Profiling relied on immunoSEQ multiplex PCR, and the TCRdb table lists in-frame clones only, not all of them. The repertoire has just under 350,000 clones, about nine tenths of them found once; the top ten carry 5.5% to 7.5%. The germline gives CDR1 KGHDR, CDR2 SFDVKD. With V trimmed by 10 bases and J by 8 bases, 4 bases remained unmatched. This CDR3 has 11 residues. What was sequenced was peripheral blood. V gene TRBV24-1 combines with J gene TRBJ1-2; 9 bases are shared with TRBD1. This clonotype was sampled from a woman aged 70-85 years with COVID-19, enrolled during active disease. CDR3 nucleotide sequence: TGTGCCACTGGGACAGGGAAGGGCTACACCTTC. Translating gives CATGTGKGYTF.